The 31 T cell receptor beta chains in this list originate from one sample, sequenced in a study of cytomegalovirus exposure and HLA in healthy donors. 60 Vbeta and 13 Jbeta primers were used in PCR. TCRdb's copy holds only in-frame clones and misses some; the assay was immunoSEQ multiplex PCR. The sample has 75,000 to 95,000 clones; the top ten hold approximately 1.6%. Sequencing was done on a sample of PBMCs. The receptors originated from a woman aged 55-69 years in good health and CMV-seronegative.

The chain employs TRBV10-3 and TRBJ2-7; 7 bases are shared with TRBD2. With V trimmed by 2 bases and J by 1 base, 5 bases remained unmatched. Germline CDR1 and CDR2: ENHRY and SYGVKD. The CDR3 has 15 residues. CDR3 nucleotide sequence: TGTGCCATCAGTGAGGGTATGGGAGGGTCCTACGAGCAGTACTTC. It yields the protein CAISEGMGGSYEQYF.

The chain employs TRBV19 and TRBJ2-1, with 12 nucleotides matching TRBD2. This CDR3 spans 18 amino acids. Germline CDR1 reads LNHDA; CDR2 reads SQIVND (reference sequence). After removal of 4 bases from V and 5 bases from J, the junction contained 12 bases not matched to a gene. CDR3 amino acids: CASSRGLAGPAWDNEQFF. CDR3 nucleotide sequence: TGTGCCAGTAGTAGGGGACTAGCGGGCCCAGCTTGGGACAATGAGCAGTTCTTC.

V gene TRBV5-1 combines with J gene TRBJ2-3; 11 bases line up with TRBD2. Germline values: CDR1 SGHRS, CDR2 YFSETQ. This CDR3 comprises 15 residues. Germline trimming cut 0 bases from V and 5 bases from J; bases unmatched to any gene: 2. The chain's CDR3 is CASSLELAGVDTQYF. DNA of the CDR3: TGCGCCAGCAGCTTGGAACTAGCGGGAGTAGATACGCAGTATTTT.

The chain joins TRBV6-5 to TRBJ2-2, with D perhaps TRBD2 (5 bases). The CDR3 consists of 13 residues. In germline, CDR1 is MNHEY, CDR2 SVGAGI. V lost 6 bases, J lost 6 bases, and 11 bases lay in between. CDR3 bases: TGTGCCAGCAGACTAGGGCACTCCGGGGAGCTGTTTTTT. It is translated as CASRLGHSGELFF.

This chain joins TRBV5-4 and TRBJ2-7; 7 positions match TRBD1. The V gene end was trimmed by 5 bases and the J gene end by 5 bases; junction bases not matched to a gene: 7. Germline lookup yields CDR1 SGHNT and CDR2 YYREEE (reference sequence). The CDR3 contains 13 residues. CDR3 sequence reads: CASRIQGSHEQYF. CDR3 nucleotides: TGTGCCAGCAGGATACAGGGGAGCCACGAGCAGTACTTC.

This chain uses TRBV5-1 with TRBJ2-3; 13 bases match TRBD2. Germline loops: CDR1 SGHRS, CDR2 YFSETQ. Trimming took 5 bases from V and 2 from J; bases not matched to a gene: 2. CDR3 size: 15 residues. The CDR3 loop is CASRGLAGPTDTQYF. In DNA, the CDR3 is TGCGCCAGCAGGGGACTAGCGGGACCCACAGATACGCAGTATTTT.

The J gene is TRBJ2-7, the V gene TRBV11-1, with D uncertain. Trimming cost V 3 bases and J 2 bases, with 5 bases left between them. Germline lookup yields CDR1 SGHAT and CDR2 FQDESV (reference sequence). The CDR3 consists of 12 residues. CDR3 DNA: TGTGCCAGCAGCTTCTATGCCTACGAGCAGTACTTC. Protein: CASSFYAYEQYF.

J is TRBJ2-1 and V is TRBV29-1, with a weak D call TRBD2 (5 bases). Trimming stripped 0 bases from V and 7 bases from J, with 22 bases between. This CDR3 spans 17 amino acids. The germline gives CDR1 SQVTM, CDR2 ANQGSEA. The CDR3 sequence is CSVEEIRAAARGNEQFF. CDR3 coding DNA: TGCAGCGTTGAAGAAATTCGGGCGGCTGCCCGAGGGAATGAGCAGTTCTTC.

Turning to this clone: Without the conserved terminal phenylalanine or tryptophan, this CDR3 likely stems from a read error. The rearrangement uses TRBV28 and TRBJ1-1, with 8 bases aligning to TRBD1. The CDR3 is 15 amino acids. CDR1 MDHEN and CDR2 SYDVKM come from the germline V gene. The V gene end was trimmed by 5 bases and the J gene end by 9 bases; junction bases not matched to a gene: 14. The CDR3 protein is CASSLTRTGTRQAFL. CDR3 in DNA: TGTGCCAGCAGTCTAACTCGGACAGGGACCCGGCAAGCTTTCCTT.

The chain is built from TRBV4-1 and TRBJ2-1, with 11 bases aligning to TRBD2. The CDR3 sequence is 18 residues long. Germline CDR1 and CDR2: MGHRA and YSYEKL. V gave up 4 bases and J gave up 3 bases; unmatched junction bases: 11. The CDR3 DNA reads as TGCGCCAGCAGCCGACAGATCGGGACTAGCGGCATCTACAATGAGCAGTTCTTC. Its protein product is CASSRQIGTSGIYNEQFF.

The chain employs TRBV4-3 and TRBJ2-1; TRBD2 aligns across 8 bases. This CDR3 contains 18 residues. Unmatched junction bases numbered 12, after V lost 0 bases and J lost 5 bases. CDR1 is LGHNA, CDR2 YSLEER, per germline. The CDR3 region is CASSQDLSRWREDNEQFF. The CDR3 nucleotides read TGCGCCAGCAGCCAAGATTTATCCCGATGGCGGGAGGACAATGAGCAGTTCTTC.

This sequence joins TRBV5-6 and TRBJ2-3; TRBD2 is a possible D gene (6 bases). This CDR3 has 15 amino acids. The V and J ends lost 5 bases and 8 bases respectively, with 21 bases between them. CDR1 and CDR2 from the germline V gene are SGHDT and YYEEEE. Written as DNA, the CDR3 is TGTGCCAGCAGTCACCTCCGGTCAGACGGGGGTACGCAGTATTTT. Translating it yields CASSHLRSDGGTQYF.

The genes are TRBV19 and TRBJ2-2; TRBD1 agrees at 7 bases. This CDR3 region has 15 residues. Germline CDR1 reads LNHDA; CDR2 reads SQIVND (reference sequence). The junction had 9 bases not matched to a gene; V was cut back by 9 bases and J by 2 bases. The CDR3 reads CASFAGTANTGELFF. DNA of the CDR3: TGTGCCAGCTTCGCCGGGACAGCTAACACCGGGGAGCTGTTTTTT. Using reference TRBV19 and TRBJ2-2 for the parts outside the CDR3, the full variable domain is DGGITQSPKYLFRKEGQNVTLSCEQNLNHDAMYWYRQDPGQGLRLIYYSQIVNDFQKGDIAEGYSVSREKKESFPLTVTSAQKNPTAFYLCASFAGTANTGELFFGEGSRLTVL.

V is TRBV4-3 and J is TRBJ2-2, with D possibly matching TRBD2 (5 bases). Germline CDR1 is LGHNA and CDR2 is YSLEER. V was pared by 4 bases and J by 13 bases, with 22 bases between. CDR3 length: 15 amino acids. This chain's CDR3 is CASSPTTGTGERLFF. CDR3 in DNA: TGCGCCAGCAGCCCTACTACTGGAACCGGGGAGCGGCTGTTTTTT.

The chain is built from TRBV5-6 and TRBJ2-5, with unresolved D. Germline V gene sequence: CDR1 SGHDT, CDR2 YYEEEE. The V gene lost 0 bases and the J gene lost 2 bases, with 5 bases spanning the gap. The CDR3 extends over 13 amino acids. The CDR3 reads CASSLDWQETQYF. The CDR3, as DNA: TGTGCCAGCAGCTTGGACTGGCAAGAGACCCAGTACTTC.

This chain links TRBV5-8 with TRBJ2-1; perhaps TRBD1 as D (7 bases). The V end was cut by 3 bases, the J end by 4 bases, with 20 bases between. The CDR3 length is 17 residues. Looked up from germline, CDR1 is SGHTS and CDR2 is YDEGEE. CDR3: CASSWGAQGGLYNEQFF. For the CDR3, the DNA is TGTGCCAGCAGCTGGGGCGCCCAGGGGGGTTTATACAATGAGCAGTTCTTC.

DNA of the CDR3: TGTGCCAGTAGTTTTTCGCGGGACGACTCCTACGAGCAGTACTTC. As protein: CASSFSRDDSYEQYF. This chain joins TRBV19 and TRBJ2-7; a weak D match, TRBD2 (6 bases). Trimming removed 5 bases from V and 0 bases from J, with 14 bases in between. Per germline, CDR1 LNHDA and CDR2 SQIVND (reference sequence). The CDR3 length is 15 residues.

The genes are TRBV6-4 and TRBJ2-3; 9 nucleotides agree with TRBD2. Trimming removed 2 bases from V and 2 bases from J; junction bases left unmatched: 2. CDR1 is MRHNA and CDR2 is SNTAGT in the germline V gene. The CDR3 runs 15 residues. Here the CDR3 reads CASSDGGRATDTQYF. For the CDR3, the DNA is TGTGCCAGCAGTGACGGCGGGAGGGCCACAGATACGCAGTATTTT.

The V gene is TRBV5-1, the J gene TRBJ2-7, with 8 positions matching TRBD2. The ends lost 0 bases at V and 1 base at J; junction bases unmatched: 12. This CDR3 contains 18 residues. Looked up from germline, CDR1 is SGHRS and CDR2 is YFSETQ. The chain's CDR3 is CASSLAGSSGLTSYEQYF. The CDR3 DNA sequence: TGCGCCAGCAGCTTGGCCGGGTCTAGCGGGTTGACTTCCTACGAGCAGTACTTC.

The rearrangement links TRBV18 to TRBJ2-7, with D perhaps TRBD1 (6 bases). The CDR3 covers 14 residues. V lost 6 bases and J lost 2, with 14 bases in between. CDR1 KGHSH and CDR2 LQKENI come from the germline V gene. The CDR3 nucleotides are TGTGCCAGCTCCTTTAGGACAGATGCCTACGAGCAGTACTTC. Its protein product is CASSFRTDAYEQYF.

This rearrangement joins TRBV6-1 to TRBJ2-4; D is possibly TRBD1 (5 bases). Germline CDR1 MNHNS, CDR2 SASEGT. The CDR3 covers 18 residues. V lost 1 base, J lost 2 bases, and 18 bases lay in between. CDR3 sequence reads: CASSEGVGAFRSKNIQYF. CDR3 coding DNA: TGTGCCAGCAGTGAAGGAGTTGGGGCGTTCAGGTCCAAAAACATTCAGTACTTC.

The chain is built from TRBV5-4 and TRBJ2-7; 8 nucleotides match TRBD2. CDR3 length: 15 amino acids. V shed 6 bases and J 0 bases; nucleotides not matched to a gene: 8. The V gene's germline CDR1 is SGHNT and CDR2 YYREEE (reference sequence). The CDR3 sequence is CASKLDSGNSYEQYF. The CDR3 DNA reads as TGTGCCAGCAAGTTAGATAGCGGGAACTCCTACGAGCAGTACTTC.

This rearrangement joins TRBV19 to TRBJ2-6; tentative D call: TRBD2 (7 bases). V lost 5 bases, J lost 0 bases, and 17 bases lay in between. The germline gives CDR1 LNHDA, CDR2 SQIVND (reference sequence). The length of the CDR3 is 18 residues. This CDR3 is CASSPRGGGSSGANVLTF. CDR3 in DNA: TGTGCCAGTAGTCCCAGGGGAGGGGGTAGCTCTGGGGCCAACGTCCTGACTTTC.

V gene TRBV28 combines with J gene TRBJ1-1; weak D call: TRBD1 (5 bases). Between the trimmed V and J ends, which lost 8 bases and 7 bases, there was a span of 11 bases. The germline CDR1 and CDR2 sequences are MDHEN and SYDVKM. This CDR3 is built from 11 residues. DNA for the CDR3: TGTGCCAGCCTGACAGTCTTTGAAGCTTTCTTT. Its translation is CASLTVFEAFF.

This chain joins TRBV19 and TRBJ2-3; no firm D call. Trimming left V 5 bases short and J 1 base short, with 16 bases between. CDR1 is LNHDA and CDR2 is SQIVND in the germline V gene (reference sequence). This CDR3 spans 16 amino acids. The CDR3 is CASSSRAITGTDTQYF. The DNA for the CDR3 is TGTGCCAGTAGTTCCCGAGCGATAACTGGCACAGATACGCAGTATTTT.

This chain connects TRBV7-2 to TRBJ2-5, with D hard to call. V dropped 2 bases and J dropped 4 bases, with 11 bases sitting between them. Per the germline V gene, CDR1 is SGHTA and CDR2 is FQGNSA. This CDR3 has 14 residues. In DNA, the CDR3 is TGTGCCAGCAGCTTACGGCCCCTAGGAGAGACCCAGTACTTC. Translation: CASSLRPLGETQYF.

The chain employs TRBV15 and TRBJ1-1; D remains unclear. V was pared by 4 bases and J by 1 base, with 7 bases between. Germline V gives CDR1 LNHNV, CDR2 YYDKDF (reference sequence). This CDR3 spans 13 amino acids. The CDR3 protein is CATSKTWNTEAFF. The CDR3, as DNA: TGTGCCACCAGCAAAACATGGAACACTGAAGCTTTCTTT.

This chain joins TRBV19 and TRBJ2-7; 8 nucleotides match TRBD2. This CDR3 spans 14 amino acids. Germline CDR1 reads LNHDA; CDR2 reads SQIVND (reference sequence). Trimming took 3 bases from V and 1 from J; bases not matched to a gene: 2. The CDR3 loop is CASSIGTRSYEQYF. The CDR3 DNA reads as TGTGCCAGTAGTATTGGGACTAGATCCTACGAGCAGTACTTC.

This CDR3 is CSVSHNEQFF. The CDR3 DNA reads as TGCAGCGTTTCTCACAATGAGCAGTTCTTC. This chain links TRBV29-1 with TRBJ2-1, with unresolved D. The CDR3 runs 10 residues. V lost 5 bases to trimming and J lost 5 bases, with 4 bases between them. The germline V gene encodes CDR1 SQVTM and CDR2 ANQGSEA.

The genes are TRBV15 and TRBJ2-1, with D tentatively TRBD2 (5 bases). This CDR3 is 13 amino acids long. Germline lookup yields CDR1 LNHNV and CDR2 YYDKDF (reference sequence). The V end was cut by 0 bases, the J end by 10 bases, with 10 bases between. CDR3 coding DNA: TGTGCCACCAGCAGAGATGAGGGCGGAGAGCAGTTCTTC. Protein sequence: CATSRDEGGEQFF. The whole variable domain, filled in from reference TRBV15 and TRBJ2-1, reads DAMVIQNPRYQVTQFGKPVTLSCSQTLNHNVMYWYQQKSSQAPKLLFHYYDKDFNNEADTPDNFQSRRPNTSFCFLDIRSPGLGDTAMYLCATSRDEGGEQFFGPGTRLTVL.

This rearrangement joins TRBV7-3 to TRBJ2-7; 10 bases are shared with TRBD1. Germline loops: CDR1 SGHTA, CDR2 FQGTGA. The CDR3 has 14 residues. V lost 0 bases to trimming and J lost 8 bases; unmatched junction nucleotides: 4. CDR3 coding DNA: TGTGCCAGCAGCTTAACGGGACAGGGGCGTCAGCAGTACTTC. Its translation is CASSLTGQGRQQYF.